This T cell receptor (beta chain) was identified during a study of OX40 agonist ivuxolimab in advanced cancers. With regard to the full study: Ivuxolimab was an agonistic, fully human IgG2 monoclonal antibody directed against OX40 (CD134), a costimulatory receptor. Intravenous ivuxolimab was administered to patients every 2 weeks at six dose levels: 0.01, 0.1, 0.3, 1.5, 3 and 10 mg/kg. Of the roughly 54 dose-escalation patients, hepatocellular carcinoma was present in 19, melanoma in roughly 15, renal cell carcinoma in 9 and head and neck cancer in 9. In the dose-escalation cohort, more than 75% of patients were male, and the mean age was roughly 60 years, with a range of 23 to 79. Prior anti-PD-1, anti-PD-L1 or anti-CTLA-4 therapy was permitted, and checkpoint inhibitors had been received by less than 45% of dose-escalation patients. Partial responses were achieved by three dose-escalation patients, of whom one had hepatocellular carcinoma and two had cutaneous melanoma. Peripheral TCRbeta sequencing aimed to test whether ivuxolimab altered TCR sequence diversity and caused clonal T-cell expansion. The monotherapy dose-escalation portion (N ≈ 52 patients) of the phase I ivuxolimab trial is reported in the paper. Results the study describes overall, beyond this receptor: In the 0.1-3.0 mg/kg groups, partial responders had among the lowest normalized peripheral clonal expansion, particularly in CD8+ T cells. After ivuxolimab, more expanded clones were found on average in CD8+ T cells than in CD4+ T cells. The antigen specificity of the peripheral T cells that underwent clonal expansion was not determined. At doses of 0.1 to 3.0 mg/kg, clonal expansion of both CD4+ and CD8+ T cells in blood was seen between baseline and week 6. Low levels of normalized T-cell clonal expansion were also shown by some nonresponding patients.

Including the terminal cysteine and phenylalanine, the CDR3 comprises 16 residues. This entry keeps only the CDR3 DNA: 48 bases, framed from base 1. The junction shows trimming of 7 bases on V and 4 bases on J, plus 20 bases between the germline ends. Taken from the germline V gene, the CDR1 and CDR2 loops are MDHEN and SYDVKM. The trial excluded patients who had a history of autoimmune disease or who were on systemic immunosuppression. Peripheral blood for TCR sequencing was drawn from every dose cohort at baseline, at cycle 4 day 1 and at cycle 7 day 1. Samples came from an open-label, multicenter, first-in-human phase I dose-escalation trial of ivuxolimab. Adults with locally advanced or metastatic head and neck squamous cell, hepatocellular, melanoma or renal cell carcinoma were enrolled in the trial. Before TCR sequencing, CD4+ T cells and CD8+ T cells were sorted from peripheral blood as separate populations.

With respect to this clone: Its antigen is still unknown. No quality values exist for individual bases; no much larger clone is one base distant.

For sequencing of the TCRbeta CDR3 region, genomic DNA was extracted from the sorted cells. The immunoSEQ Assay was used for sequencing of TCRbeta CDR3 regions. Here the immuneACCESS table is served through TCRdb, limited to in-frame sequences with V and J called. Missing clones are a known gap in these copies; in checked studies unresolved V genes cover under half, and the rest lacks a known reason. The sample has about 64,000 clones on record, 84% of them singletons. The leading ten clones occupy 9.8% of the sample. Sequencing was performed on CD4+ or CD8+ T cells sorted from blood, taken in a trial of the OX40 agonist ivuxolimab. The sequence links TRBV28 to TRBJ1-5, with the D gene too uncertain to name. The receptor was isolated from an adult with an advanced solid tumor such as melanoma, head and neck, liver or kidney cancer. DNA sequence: TGTGCCAGCATGCCCGATGCGTTACGGAAAAATCAGCCCCAGCATTTT. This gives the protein CASMPDALRKNQPQHF.